This TCR beta chain is from a study of T-cell memory formation after mild COVID-19. Researchers used 5'RACE with constant-segment primers to make TCR alpha and TCR beta cDNA libraries that carry sample barcodes and UMIs. TCRdb fed the 5' RACE reads into MiXCR, producing one record per CDR3 protein. This table has about 270,000 distinct CDR3 sequences, about a sixth appearing once. In regard to this clonotype: What it binds is not known.

Regarding the study as a whole: Prior to infection, memory already included some responding clones, suggesting cross-reactive memory joined. Clones that contracted from day 15 to 85 had balanced CD4/CD8; later expanders were CD4+ biased.

Sequencing was performed on PBMCs or a T cell subset sorted from them (not recorded which). The TCR originated in a man between 18 and 29 years old who had mild COVID-19 (a few samples of this study predate the infection). Cell type and time point are not known.

The CDR3 DNA reads TGTGCCAGCAGTTTAGCGGCCAGAGCAACTAATGAAAAACTGTTTTTT. It yields the protein CASSLAARATNEKLFF. V is TRBV12-3 or TRBV12-4 and J is TRBJ1-4; D gene unclear. Deletions cut 0 bases from V and 0 bases from J, with 8 bases between. This CDR3 spans 16 amino acids.